What follows describes a single T cell receptor (beta chain). Its antigen is not identified. This entry belongs to a study of identifying expanded T cells in peripheral blood. Overall study findings and caveats: Across healthy donors, higher total template counts meant significantly greater roughly 2-week count variance. Roughly 1.1 clones differed between technical replicates, versus about 15 and 19 over time.

Healthy donors had no documented immune events, such as infections, while sampled. Data came from immunoSEQ multiplex PCR; TCRdb stores just in-frame clones and leaves some out. The repertoire holds about 76,000 clones, with about 83% as singletons. Sequenced sample: blood. The source is a person aged 18-70 years in good health.

CDR3 sequence reads: CASSKERVQPQHF. The CDR3, as DNA: TGTGCCAGCAGCAAAGAACGGGTTCAGCCCCAGCATTTT. The chain has TRBV21-1 and TRBJ1-5. TRBV21-1 is tagged as a pseudogene. This CDR3 is built from 13 residues.